Below, 2 T cell receptor beta chains from the same sample are listed, as sequenced in a study of Graves' ophthalmopathy and Graves' hyperthyroidism. The authors amplified TCR beta CDR3 regions, and they did so from RNA transcripts for repertoire sequencing. Second-round multiplex PCR came after first-round RT-PCR with HTBI primers. MiXCR was run by TCRdb on the multiplex PCR reads, yielding one entry per CDR3 protein. The repertoire includes hundreds of thousands of distinct CDR3 sequences, roughly 41% of them detected once, and more than 3% sits in the top ten. Sequencing was done on a sample of peripheral blood. These receptors were obtained from an adult man with Graves' ophthalmopathy.

Concerning this clonotype itself: A read error is likely, as this CDR3 ends without the conserved phenylalanine or tryptophan. No DNA is shown, since the ends of the CDR3 on it are uncertain; the CDR3 is the one TCRdb lists. The V and J genes are TRBV7-2 and TRBJ2-7. Germline lookup yields CDR1 SGHTA and CDR2 FQGNSA. The CDR3 extends over 9 residues, inclusive of both ends. The CDR3: CASSLRQNY.

In regard to this clonotype: A read error is possible here, since a much larger clone lies one base away. The rearrangement joins TRBV7-9 to TRBJ1-4; maybe TRBD1 (6 bases). This CDR3 contains 16 residues. Germline CDR1 and CDR2: SEHNR and FQNEAQ (reference sequence). CDR3 protein: CASSRGHSTTNKKLFF. The CDR3 DNA reads TGTGCCAGCAGCCGGGGACACTCTACAACTAATAAAAAACTGTTTTTT.